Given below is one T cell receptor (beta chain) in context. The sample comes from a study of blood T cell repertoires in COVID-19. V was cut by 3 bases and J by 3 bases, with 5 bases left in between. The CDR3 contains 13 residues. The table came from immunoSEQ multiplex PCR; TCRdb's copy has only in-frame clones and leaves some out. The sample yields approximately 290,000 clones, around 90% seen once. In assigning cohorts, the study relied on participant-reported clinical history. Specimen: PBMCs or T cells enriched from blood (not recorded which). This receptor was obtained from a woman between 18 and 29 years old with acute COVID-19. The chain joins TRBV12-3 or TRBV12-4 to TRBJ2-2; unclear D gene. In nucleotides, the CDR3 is TGTGCCAGCAGTTTTGGGCACACCGGGGAGCTGTTTTTT. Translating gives CASSFGHTGELFF.